Each of the 20 T cell receptor beta chains below was sequenced from the same sample in a study of blood T cell repertoires in COVID-19. Here immunoSEQ multiplex PCR was the method, and the copy in TCRdb shows in-frame clones only, minus some. The sample shows 43,000 or so clones, approximately 82% of them seen only once. The sequenced material came from peripheral blood. Receptors were obtained from a woman aged 80 or older with acute or convalescent COVID-19.

As DNA, the CDR3 is TGCGCCAGCAGCTTGTTTGGACAATACTACGAGCAGTACTTC. Amino acids: CASSLFGQYYEQYF. The chain employs TRBV5-1 and TRBJ2-7; D might be TRBD1 (5 bases). V was shortened by 1 base and J by 3 bases, with 11 bases between the two germline ends. Germline-derived CDR1 and CDR2 are SGHRS and YFSETQ. The CDR3 length is 14 residues. Full variable domain (missing parts from reference TRBV5-1 and TRBJ2-7): KAGVTQTPRYLIKTRGQQVTLSCSPISGHRSVSWYQQTPGQGLQFLFEYFSETQRNKGNFPGRFSGRQFSNSRSEMNVSTLELGDSALYLCASSLFGQYYEQYFGPGTRLTVT.

V gene TRBV7-6 combines with J gene TRBJ1-6; 8 nucleotides agree with TRBD1. After removal of 5 bases from V and 8 bases from J, the junction contained 5 bases not matched to a gene. This CDR3 comprises 14 residues. CDR1 is SGHVS and CDR2 is FNYEAQ in the germline V gene. The CDR3 DNA reads as TGTGCCAGCAGCACGGGACAGGTCGATTCACCCCTCCACTTT. Protein sequence: CASSTGQVDSPLHF.

This clone was seen more than once but under ten times. V is TRBV19 and J is TRBJ1-6; 7 nucleotides align to TRBD1. Germline V gene sequence: CDR1 LNHDA, CDR2 SQIVND (reference sequence). The CDR3 runs 14 residues. V lost 5 bases to trimming and J lost 9 bases; unmatched junction nucleotides: 7. The chain's CDR3 is CASSPGGLGSPLHF. DNA for the CDR3: TGTGCCAGTAGTCCAGGGGGACTAGGTTCACCCCTCCACTTT.

This sequence joins TRBV9 and TRBJ2-3; 7 bases fit TRBD2. The V and J ends lost 4 bases and 3 bases, in that order; junction bases with no gene match: 11. In germline, CDR1 is SGDLS, CDR2 YYNGEE. The CDR3 runs 16 residues. In DNA form, the CDR3 reads TGTGCCAGCAGCCCCCGGTTCGGGGGGTCTACAGATACGCAGTATTTT. Translated: CASSPRFGGSTDTQYF.

The chain couples TRBV19 to TRBJ1-5; TRBD1 matches 7 bases. The CDR3 sequence is 15 residues long. The junction had 12 bases not matched to a gene; V was cut back by 4 bases and J by 9 bases. Per germline, CDR1 LNHDA and CDR2 SQIVND (reference sequence). The CDR3 coding sequence is TGTGCCAGTAGTAATCAGGACAGGCCCTGGGCGCCCCAGCATTTT. It specifies CASSNQDRPWAPQHF.

The chain couples TRBV18 to TRBJ1-6; possible D gene TRBD1, 6 bases. The CDR3 is 14 residues long. Germline V lookup: CDR1 KGHSH, CDR2 LQKENI. V was shortened by 4 bases and J by 8 bases, with 12 bases between the two germline ends. CDR3 residues: CASSQQGLDSPLHF. CDR3 in DNA: TGTGCCAGCTCACAGCAGGGGTTAGATTCACCCCTCCACTTT.

The chain links TRBV7-9 to TRBJ1-2; D not resolved. Germline CDR1 and CDR2: SEHNR and FQNEAQ (reference sequence). Trimming removed 0 bases from V and 7 bases from J, with 12 bases in between. This CDR3 is built from 14 residues. The CDR3 nucleotides are TGTGCCAGCAGCTTAGCGATGTCCCCCGGTGGCTACACCTTC. It encodes CASSLAMSPGGYTF.

Only one count was recorded for this clone. The V call is TRBV2, the J call TRBJ1-2, with D maybe TRBD1 (5 bases). The germline gives CDR1 SNHLY, CDR2 FYNNEI. This CDR3 region has 14 residues. Deletions cut 7 bases from V and 5 bases from J, with 17 bases between. The CDR3 spells CASIGEGRIYGYTF. The CDR3 coding sequence is TGTGCCAGCATCGGGGAGGGACGGATATATGGCTACACCTTC.

This chain links TRBV7-2 with TRBJ2-3; 7 bases are shared with TRBD2. Trimming at V came to 3 bases and at J to 2 bases, leaving 5 bases not matched to a gene. The CDR3 extends over 15 amino acids. From germline, CDR1 is SGHTA and CDR2 FQGNSA. CDR3 nucleotide sequence: TGTGCCAGCAGCTTGGTTGGGACTATCACAGATACGCAGTATTTT. Protein product: CASSLVGTITDTQYF.

The chain recombines TRBV11-2 with TRBJ1-1; the D gene is possibly TRBD1 (6 bases). CDR1 SGHAT and CDR2 FQNNGV come from the germline V gene. With 1 base removed from V and 5 bases from J, the gap between germline ends came to 11 bases. CDR3 size: 14 residues. CDR3 sequence: CASSLVRGGTEAFF. The CDR3 nucleotides read TGTGCCAGCAGCTTAGTGAGGGGGGGTACTGAAGCTTTCTTT.

The gene calls are TRBV5-1 and TRBJ2-5; 9 bases agree with TRBD2. The CDR3 loop spans 15 amino acids. Germline values: CDR1 SGHRS, CDR2 YFSETQ. The trim removed 4 bases at V and 2 bases at J, leaving 6 bases unmatched. The CDR3: CASSGSGGLQETQYF. The CDR3 DNA is TGCGCCAGCAGCGGTAGCGGGGGCCTGCAAGAGACCCAGTACTTC. The variable domain in full, with the rest retrieved from reference TRBV5-1 and TRBJ2-5, is KAGVTQTPRYLIKTRGQQVTLSCSPISGHRSVSWYQQTPGQGLQFLFEYFSETQRNKGNFPGRFSGRQFSNSRSEMNVSTLELGDSALYLCASSGSGGLQETQYFGPGTRLLVL.

The chain is built from TRBV20-1 and TRBJ2-1, with 12 bases fitting TRBD2. Trimming cost V 3 bases and J 6 bases; bases outside gene matches: 6. CDR3 size: 15 residues. Germline V gene data show CDR1 as DFQATT and CDR2 as SNEGSKA (reference sequence). The CDR3 bases are TGCAGTGCTAGTTGGGCTAGCGGGGGGGCCAATGAGCAGTTCTTC. It specifies CSASWASGGANEQFF.

In its sample, this clone was seen a few times. The V and J genes are TRBV18 and TRBJ1-1; 11 bases align to TRBD1. J lost 5 bases, V lost 5 bases, and 10 bases had no gene match. Germline CDR1 reads KGHSH; CDR2 reads LQKENI. CDR3 length: 16 residues. The CDR3 loop is CASSSVRDRGRTEAFF. CDR3 coding DNA: TGTGCCAGCTCATCTGTCCGGGACAGGGGGAGGACTGAAGCTTTCTTT.

The chain carries TRBV6-1 and TRBJ1-5; 7 nucleotides agree with TRBD1. The V gene's germline CDR1 is MNHNS and CDR2 SASEGT. Trimming took 4 bases from V and 0 from J; bases not matched to a gene: 9. The CDR3 covers 17 residues. For the CDR3, the DNA is TGTGCCAGCAGTGGCACTCTGACAGGGATTAGCAATCAGCCCCAGCATTTT. Its translation: CASSGTLTGISNQPQHF.

The chain employs TRBV4-1 and TRBJ1-1; 7 nucleotides agree with TRBD1. This CDR3 spans 14 amino acids. CDR1 is MGHRA, CDR2 YSYEKL, per germline. With V trimmed by 1 base and J by 9 bases, 8 bases remained unmatched. The CDR3 here is CASSQGVWDSQAFF. Here the CDR3 DNA reads TGCGCCAGCAGCCAAGGGGTTTGGGACAGTCAAGCTTTCTTT.

This rearrangement joins TRBV5-1 to TRBJ1-1; 10 positions match TRBD1. With V trimmed by 0 bases and J by 3 bases, 11 bases remained unmatched. Germline V gene sequence: CDR1 SGHRS, CDR2 YFSETQ. The CDR3 loop spans 18 amino acids. CDR3 region: CASSLAYWTGGRDTEAFF. The CDR3, as DNA: TGCGCCAGCAGCTTGGCCTATTGGACAGGGGGTAGGGACACTGAAGCTTTCTTT.

The rearrangement links TRBV6-5 to TRBJ2-1; 8 nucleotides agree with TRBD1. Per the germline V gene, CDR1 is MNHEY and CDR2 is SVGAGI. The length of the CDR3 is 14 residues. V shed 6 bases and J 5 bases; nucleotides not matched to a gene: 6. CDR3 sequence: CASRRTGRNNEQFF. The DNA for the CDR3 is TGTGCCAGCAGACGGACAGGGCGCAACAATGAGCAGTTCTTC.

The chain uses TRBV19 and TRBJ2-7; 7 bases map to TRBD1. V shed 6 bases, J shed 3 bases, and the junction held 14 bases outside the gene matches. CDR3 length: 16 amino acids. The germline V gene encodes CDR1 LNHDA and CDR2 SQIVND (reference sequence). The CDR3, as DNA: TGTGCCAGTAGCTCCAAGAACAGGGGAAGAGGCTACGAGCAGTACTTC. Protein: CASSSKNRGRGYEQYF.

The CDR3 protein is CASSVQGIPYTGELFF. The CDR3 nucleotides read TGTGCCAGCAGTGTGCAGGGTATCCCCTACACCGGGGAGCTGTTTTTT. The V and J genes are TRBV6-1 and TRBJ2-2, with D possibly being TRBD1 (5 bases). The CDR3 spans 16 residues. Germline-derived CDR1 and CDR2 are MNHNS and SASEGT. Trimming pared 4 bases from V and 3 bases from J, leaving 15 bases between.

This clone was detected a few times. This chain uses TRBV6-5 with TRBJ1-5; 10 bases agree with TRBD1. V was pared by 6 bases and J by 6 bases, with 8 bases of the junction left unmatched. The CDR3 loop spans 15 amino acids. CDR1 MNHEY and CDR2 SVGAGI come from the germline V gene. CDR3 region: CASRALTGGGQPQHF. For the CDR3, the DNA is TGTGCCAGCAGGGCCCTGACAGGGGGCGGTCAGCCCCAGCATTTT.